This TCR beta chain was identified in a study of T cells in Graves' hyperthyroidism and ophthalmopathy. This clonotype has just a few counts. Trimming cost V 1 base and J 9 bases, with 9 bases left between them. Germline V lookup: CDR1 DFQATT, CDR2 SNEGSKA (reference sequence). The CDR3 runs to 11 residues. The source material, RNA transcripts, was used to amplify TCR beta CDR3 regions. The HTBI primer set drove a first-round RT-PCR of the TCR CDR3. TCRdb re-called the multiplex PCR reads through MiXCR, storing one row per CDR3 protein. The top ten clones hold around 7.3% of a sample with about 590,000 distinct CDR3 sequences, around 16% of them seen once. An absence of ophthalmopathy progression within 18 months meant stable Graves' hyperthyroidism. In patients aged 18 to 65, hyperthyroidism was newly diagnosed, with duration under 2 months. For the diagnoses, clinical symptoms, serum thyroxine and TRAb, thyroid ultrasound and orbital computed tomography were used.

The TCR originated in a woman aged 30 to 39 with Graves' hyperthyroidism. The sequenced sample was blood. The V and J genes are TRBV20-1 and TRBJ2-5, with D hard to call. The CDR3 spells CSARGSSAQYF. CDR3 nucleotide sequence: TGCAGTGCTAGAGGGTCGTCAGCCCAGTACTTC.